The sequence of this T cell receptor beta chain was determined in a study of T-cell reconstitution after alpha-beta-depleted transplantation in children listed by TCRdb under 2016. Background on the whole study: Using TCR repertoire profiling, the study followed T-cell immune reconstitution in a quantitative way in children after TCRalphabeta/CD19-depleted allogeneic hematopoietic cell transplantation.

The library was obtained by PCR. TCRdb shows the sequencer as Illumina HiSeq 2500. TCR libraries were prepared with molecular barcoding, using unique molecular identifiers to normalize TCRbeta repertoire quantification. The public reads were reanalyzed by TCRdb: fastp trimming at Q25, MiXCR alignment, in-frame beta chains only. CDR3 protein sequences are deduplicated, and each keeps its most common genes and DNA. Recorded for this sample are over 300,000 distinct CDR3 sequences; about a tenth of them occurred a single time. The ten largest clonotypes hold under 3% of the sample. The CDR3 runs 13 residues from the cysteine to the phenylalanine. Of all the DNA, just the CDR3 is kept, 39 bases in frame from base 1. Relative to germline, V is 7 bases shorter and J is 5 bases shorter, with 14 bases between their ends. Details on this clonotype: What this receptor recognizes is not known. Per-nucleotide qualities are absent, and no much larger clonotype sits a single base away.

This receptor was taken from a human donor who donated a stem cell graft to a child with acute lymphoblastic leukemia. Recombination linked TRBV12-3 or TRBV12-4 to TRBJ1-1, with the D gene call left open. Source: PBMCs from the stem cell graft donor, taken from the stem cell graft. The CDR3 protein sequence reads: CASNRRDWTEAFF. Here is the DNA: TGTGCCAGCAACCGTAGGGATTGGACTGAAGCTTTCTTT.